This T cell receptor (beta chain) was captured in a study of cytomegalovirus exposure and HLA in healthy donors. Looking at the study overall: Earlier sequencing of about 179 million T cells yielded around 120 million unique TCR beta sequences. Study-wide results and caveats: Follow-up analysis later connected one missense variant in DCLRE1C with trimming of TCR beta V- and J-genes. In a later analysis, donors in an Asian-associated ancestry cluster reportedly had fewer N-insertions in productive TCRs than the cohort mean.

In its sample, this clone was seen once. The antigen is unknown. Primers: 60 Vbeta forward and 13 Jbeta reverse. In the original workflow: Later, about 80 million unique TCR beta chains were counted in an analysis, and about 10 million of them were shared. The method was immunoSEQ multiplex PCR; TCRdb's version includes in-frame clones alone and lacks a portion of them. That table gives V, J and clone size, and the DNA gave D and trimming. The table lists fewer than 90,000 clones, approximately 78% of them singletons. CDR3 length: 18 amino acids. CDR1 and CDR2 (germline): MDHEN, SYDVKM. Trimming took 5 bases from V and 4 from J; bases not matched to a gene: 18.

This TCR was sampled from a human donor in good health. The specimen sequenced was PBMCs. V usage is TRBV28 and J usage is TRBJ2-3; 7 bases fit TRBD1. CDR3 nucleotide sequence: TGTGCCAGCAGTCTACCTTGGGACAGCCCTATAACGGCAGATACGCAGTATTTT. Amino acid sequence: CASSLPWDSPITADTQYF.